This T cell receptor (beta chain) was sequenced for a study of blood T cell repertoires in COVID-19. About the study: Italy, Spain and the United States were the sources of the convalescent and acute COVID-19 samples. PBMCs, B-cell-depleted T cells, or T cells were the source of the cDNA or gDNA that made up the material.

Original analysis: Nucleated cell counts were estimated from reference gene primer amplification. The data were produced by immunoSEQ multiplex PCR, yet TCRdb's version contains in-frame clones alone and is incomplete. V and J calls and clone size follow that table, whereas D and trimming were derived from the DNA. The sample has 390,000 or so clones; about 90% are singletons. V was clipped by 2 bases and J by 2 bases, with 10 bases between them. Per germline, CDR1 MNHNY and CDR2 SVGAGI (reference sequence). The CDR3 has 14 residues. Followed over time, Seattle patients had been enrolled while infection was active.

This chain connects TRBV6-6 to TRBJ2-7, with D possibly matching TRBD2 (5 bases). Sequences were obtained from peripheral blood. This receptor was taken from a woman aged 25-40 years with COVID-19, enrolled during active disease. The DNA of the CDR3 is TGTGCCAGCAGTTACCCCGACGGGGCCTACGAGCAGTACTTC. Protein: CASSYPDGAYEQYF.